A selection of T cell receptor beta chains follows, all from one sample in a study of CD4 and CD8 cells across lung adenocarcinoma regions. TCRdb reprocessed the PCR reads with MiXCR, giving one entry per CDR3 protein. The table has 24,000 or so distinct CDR3 sequences, 52% seen once. Sequenced material: CD4+ T cells from the center of a lung tumor. Every receptor here comes from a male donor with lung adenocarcinoma. The CD4 and CD8 labels of this study may be unreliable. The CDR3 runs from the conserved cysteine through the conserved F or W. Not all rows give a size; the values are once, few, many and, for expanded clones, a class.

clone_size: few; v_call: TRBV10-1; j_call: TRBJ2-1; cdr3_aa: CASSKGVGRSYNEQFF
clone_size: medium-sized; v_call: TRBV6-5; j_call: .; cdr3_aa: CASSHPGGNRYEQYF
clone_size: few; v_call: TRBV14; j_call: TRBJ2-5; cdr3_aa: CASSQNSQETQYF
clone_size: .; v_call: TRBV27; j_call: TRBJ2-3; cdr3_aa: CASNTFGTGITDEQFF
clone_size: few; v_call: TRBV30; j_call: TRBJ2-1; cdr3_aa: CAWSVPGLAAWDEQFF
clone_size: .; v_call: TRBV6-1; j_call: .; cdr3_aa: CASLRDVITDALFF
clone_size: .; v_call: TRBV6-1; j_call: TRBJ2-5; cdr3_aa: CASSLGTGAQKTQYF
clone_size: .; v_call: TRBV12-3/TRBV12-4; j_call: TRBJ2-4; cdr3_aa: CASSATGGGTKNIQYF
clone_size: .; v_call: TRBV7-9; j_call: TRBJ1-1; cdr3_aa: CASSPRELGATEAFF
clone_size: .; v_call: TRBV4-1; j_call: TRBJ2-3; cdr3_aa: CASSHPDRGTDTHYF
clone_size: .; v_call: TRBV6-2/TRBV6-3; j_call: TRBJ1-5; cdr3_aa: CASNSVDSNPPQHF
clone_size: .; v_call: TRBV27; j_call: .; cdr3_aa: CASSAGLGAPGTDTQYF
clone_size: medium-sized; v_call: TRBV6-1; j_call: .; cdr3_aa: CASSEAPAGFGGEQYF
clone_size: many; v_call: TRBV11-2; j_call: TRBJ2-5; cdr3_aa: CASSFPTTGGVEETQYF
clone_size: .; v_call: TRBV6-1; j_call: TRBJ2-3; cdr3_aa: CARSLQAGSTDAQYF
clone_size: .; v_call: TRBV7-3; j_call: TRBJ2-1; cdr3_aa: CASSLDRANEQFF